What follows is one TCR beta chain and its context. Its antigen remains unknown. Germline V gene data show CDR1 as MGHRA and CDR2 as YSYEKL. CDR3 size: 16 residues. Losses at the gene ends were 1 base for V and 4 bases for J; bases not matched to a gene: 10. Caucasian individuals from Russia who were healthy and aged roughly 6 to 95 acted as donors. The data are from a study of blood T cells in healthy people across ages. Findings and caveats of the study: Comparison with aged donors showed that long-lived donors had more naive CD4+ cells and higher diversity. A roughly linear fall in TCR beta diversity per million T cells was seen with increasing age.

The authors ran a second PCR of 7 to 11 cycles using a sample-barcoded 5' primer and a J-beta primer mix. TCRdb recomputed calls from the 5' RACE reads with MiXCR, one row per CDR3 protein. The table lists about 1.8 million distinct CDR3 sequences, approximately 50% of them singletons. This clonotype originated in a woman in her 40s in good health. Input material: blood. The gene calls are TRBV4-1 and TRBJ2-7, with 7 bases lining up with TRBD2. The CDR3 DNA reads as TGCGCCAGCAGCCAAGCCTGGGGGGAGGGGTTTTACGAGCAGTACTTC. It specifies CASSQAWGEGFYEQYF.